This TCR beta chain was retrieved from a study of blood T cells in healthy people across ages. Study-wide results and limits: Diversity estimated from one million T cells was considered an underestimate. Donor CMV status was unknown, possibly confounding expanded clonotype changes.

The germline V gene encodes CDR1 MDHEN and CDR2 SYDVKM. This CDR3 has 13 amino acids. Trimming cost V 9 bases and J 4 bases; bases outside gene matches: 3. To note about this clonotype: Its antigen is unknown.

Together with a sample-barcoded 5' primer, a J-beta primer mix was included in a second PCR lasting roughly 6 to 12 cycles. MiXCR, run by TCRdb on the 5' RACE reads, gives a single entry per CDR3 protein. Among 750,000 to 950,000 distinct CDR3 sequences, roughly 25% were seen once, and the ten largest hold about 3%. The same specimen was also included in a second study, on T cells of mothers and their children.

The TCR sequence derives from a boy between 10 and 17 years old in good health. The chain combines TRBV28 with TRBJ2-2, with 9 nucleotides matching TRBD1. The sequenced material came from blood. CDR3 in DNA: TGTGCCAGTCAACAGGGGGCCACCGGGGAGCTGTTTTTT. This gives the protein CASQQGATGELFF.